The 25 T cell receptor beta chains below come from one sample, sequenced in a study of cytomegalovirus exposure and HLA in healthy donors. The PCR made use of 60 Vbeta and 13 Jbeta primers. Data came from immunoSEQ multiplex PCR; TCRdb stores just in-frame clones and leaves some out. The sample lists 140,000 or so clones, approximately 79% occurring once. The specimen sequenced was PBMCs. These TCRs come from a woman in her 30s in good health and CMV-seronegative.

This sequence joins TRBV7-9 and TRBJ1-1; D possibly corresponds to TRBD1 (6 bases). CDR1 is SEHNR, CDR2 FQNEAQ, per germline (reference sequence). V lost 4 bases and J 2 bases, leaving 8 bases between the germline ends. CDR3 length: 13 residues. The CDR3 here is CASSSQGNTEAFF. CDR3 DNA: TGTGCCAGCAGCTCACAGGGAAACACTGAAGCTTTCTTT. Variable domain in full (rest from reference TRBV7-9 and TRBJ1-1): DTGVSQNPRHKITKRGQNVTFRCDPISEHNRLYWYRQTLGQGPEFLTYFQNEAQLEKSRLLSDRFSAERPKGSFSTLEIQRTEQGDSAMYLCASSSQGNTEAFFGQGTRLTVV.

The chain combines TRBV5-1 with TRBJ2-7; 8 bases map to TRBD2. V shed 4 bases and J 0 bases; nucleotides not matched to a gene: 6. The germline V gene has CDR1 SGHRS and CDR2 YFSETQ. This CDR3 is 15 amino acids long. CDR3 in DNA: TGCGCCAGCAGCCCGGGGGGGGGAAGCTCCTACGAGCAGTACTTC. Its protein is CASSPGGGSSYEQYF.

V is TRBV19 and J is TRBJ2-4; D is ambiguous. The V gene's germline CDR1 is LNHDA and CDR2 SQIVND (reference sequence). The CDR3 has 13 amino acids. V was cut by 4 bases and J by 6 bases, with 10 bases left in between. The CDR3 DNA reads TGTGCCAGTAGTAGCATGAGTTTAAACATTCAGTACTTC. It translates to CASSSMSLNIQYF.

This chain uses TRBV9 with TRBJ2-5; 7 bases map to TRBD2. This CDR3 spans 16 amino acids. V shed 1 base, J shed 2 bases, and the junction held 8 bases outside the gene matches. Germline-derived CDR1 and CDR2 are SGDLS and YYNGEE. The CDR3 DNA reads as TGTGCCAGCAGCGTAACCGGGACTAACTCTCAAGAGACCCAGTACTTC. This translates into CASSVTGTNSQETQYF.

For the CDR3, the DNA is TGTGCCAGCAGCTTGGTCGGGGGGCGCGTAGACAATGAGCAGTTCTTC. This encodes CASSLVGGRVDNEQFF. The genes are TRBV5-5 and TRBJ2-1; D is perhaps TRBD2 (7 bases). V was cut by 0 bases and J by 5 bases, with 15 bases left in between. Germline assignment: CDR1 SGHKS and CDR2 YYEKEE (reference sequence). CDR3 length equals 16 residues.

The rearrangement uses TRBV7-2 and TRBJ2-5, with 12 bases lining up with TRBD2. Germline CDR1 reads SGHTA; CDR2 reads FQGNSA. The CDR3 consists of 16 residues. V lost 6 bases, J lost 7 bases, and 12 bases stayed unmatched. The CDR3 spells CASRISGLAGFGTQYF. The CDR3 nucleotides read TGTGCCAGCAGGATCTCCGGACTAGCGGGATTTGGGACCCAGTACTTC. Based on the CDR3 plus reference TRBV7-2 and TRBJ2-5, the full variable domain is GAGVSQSPSNKVTEKGKDVELRCDPISGHTALYWYRQSLGQGLEFLIYFQGNSAPDKSGLPSDRFSAERTGGSVSTLTIQRTQQEDSAVYLCASRISGLAGFGTQYFGPGTRLLVL.

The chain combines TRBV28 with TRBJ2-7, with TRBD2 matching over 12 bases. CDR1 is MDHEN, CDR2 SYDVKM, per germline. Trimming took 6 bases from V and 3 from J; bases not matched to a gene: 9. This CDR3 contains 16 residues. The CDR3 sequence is CASSEASGRAIYEQYF. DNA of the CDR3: TGTGCCAGCAGCGAGGCTAGCGGGAGGGCCATCTACGAGCAGTACTTC. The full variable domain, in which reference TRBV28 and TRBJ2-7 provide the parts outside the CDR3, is DVKVTQSSRYLVKRTGEKVFLECVQDMDHENMFWYRQDPGLGLRLIYFSYDVKMKEKGDIPEGYSVSREKKERFSLILESASTNQTSMYLCASSEASGRAIYEQYFGPGTRLTVT.

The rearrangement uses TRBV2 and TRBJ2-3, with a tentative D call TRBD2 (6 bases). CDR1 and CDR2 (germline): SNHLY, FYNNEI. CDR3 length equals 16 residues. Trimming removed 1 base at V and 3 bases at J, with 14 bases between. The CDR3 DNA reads TGTGCCAGCAGTGAAGTCTTTGCGGGATTTACAGATACGCAGTATTTT. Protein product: CASSEVFAGFTDTQYF.

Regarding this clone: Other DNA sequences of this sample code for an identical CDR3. The CDR3 here is CASSAGTGDQLALFYEQYF. CDR3 DNA sequence: TGTGCCAGCAGCGCCGGGACAGGGGACCAATTAGCCCTATTTTACGAGCAGTACTTC. This chain joins TRBV11-2 and TRBJ2-7, with 10 positions matching TRBD1. This CDR3 is 19 amino acids long. The germline V gene encodes CDR1 SGHAT and CDR2 FQNNGV. The V gene end was trimmed by 5 bases and the J gene end by 4 bases; junction bases not matched to a gene: 20.

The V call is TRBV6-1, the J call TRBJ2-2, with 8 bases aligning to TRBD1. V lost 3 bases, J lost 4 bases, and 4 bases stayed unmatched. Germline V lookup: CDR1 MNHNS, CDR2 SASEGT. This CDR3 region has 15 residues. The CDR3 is CASSEGTGLTGELFF. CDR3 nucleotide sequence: TGTGCCAGCAGTGAGGGGACAGGACTCACCGGGGAGCTGTTTTTT.

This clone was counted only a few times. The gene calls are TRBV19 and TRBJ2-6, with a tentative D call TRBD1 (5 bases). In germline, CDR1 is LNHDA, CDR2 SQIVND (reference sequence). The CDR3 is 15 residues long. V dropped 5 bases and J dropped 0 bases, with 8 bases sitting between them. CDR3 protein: CASSFDSSGANVLTF. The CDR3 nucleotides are TGTGCCAGTAGTTTTGACAGCTCTGGGGCCAACGTCCTGACTTTC.

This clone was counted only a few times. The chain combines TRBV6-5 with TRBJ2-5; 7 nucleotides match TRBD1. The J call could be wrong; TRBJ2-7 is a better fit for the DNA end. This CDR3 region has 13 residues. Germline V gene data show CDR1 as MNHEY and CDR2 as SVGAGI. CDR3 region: CASNAQGIDEQYF. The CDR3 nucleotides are TGTGCCAGCAATGCACAGGGGATCGACGAGCAGTACTTC.

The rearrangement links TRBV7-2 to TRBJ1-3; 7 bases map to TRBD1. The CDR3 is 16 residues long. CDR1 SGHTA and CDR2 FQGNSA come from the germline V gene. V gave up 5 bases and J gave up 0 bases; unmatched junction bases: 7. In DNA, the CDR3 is TGTGCCAGCAGCCTCTGGACAGGACACTCTGGAAACACCATATATTTT. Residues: CASSLWTGHSGNTIYF. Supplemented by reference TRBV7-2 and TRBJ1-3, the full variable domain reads GAGVSQSPSNKVTEKGKDVELRCDPISGHTALYWYRQSLGQGLEFLIYFQGNSAPDKSGLPSDRFSAERTGGSVSTLTIQRTQQEDSAVYLCASSLWTGHSGNTIYFGEGSWLTVV.

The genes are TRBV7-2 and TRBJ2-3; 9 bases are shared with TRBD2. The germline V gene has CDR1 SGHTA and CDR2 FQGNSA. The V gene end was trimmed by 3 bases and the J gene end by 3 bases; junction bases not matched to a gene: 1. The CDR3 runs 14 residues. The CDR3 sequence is CASSFSGRTDTQYF. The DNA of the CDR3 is TGTGCCAGCAGCTTTAGCGGGAGAACAGATACGCAGTATTTT.

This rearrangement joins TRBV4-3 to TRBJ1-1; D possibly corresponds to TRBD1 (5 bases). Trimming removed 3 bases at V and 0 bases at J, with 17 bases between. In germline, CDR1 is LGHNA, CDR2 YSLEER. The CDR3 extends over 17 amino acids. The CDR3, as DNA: TGCGCCAGCAGCCAGGAGCGGGCAGGGTGGGTGAACACTGAAGCTTTCTTT. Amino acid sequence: CASSQERAGWVNTEAFF.

The CDR3 sequence: CASSEEVFGETQYF. In nucleotides, the CDR3 is TGTGCCAGCAGTGAAGAAGTATTCGGGGAGACCCAGTACTTC. The chain recombines TRBV2 with TRBJ2-5; D is unclear. The length of the CDR3 is 14 residues. Germline lookup yields CDR1 SNHLY and CDR2 FYNNEI. The V end was cut by 1 base, the J end by 5 bases, with 11 bases between.

In DNA, the CDR3 is TGTGCCAGCAGCGTAGGGGGCAGGGGGCGAGGAGAGACCCAGTACTTC. This encodes CASSVGGRGRGETQYF. V is TRBV9 and J is TRBJ2-5; 8 bases match TRBD1. Trimming at V came to 0 bases and at J to 4 bases, leaving 8 bases not matched to a gene. Germline V gene lookup returns CDR1 SGDLS and CDR2 YYNGEE. There are 16 residues in the CDR3. The complete variable domain, with remaining parts taken from reference TRBV9 and TRBJ2-5, reads DSGVTQTPKHLITATGQRVTLRCSPRSGDLSVYWYQQSLDQGLQFLIQYYNGEERAKGNILERFSAQQFPDLHSELNLSSLELGDSALYFCASSVGGRGRGETQYFGPGTRLLVL.

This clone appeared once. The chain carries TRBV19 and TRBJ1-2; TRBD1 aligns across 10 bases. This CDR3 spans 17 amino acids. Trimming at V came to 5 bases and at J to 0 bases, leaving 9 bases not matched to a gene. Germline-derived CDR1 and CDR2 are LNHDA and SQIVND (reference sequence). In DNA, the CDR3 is TGTGCCAGTAGTCTCGGGGACAGGGGCATACCTAACTATGGCTACACCTTC. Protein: CASSLGDRGIPNYGYTF.

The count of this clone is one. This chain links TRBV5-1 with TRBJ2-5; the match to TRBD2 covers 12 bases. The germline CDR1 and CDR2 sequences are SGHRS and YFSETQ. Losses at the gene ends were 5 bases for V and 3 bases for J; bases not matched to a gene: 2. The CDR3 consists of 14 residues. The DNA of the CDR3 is TGCGCCAGCAGTCCTAGCGGGGGGGAAGAGACCCAGTACTTC. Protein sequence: CASSPSGGEETQYF.

CDR3 loop: CASSDSRTSGTGELFF. CDR3 nucleotides: TGTGCCAGCAGTGATAGCAGGACTAGCGGGACCGGGGAGCTGTTTTTT. The chain is built from TRBV25-1 and TRBJ2-2; 11 bases map to TRBD2. The CDR3 loop spans 16 amino acids. Trimming took 3 bases from V and 5 from J; bases not matched to a gene: 5. CDR1 and CDR2 from the germline V gene are MGHDK and SYGVNS.

In nucleotides, the CDR3 is TGTGCCAGCAGCTTTGGGACCGGAGTCCCCGGGAGTGAAGATACGCAGTATTTT. Protein product: CASSFGTGVPGSEDTQYF. This sequence joins TRBV7-9 and TRBJ2-3; D might be TRBD2 (6 bases). This CDR3 has 18 residues. The V gene's germline CDR1 is SEHNR and CDR2 FQNEAQ (reference sequence). V dropped 3 bases and J dropped 5 bases, with 24 bases sitting between them.

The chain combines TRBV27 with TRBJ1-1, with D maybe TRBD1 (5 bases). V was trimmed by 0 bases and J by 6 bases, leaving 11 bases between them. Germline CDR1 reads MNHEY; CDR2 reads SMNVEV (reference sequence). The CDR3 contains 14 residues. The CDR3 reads CASSLSGDFSEAFF. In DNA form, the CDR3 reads TGTGCCAGCAGTTTATCTGGGGACTTCTCTGAAGCTTTCTTT.

The CDR3 sequence: CASSPNRDQTFSFNSPLHF. The DNA for the CDR3 is TGTGCCAGCAGTCCGAACAGGGATCAAACTTTTTCGTTTAATTCACCCCTCCACTTT. The gene calls are TRBV11-2 and TRBJ1-6; a weak D match, TRBD1 (6 bases). V shed 6 bases and J shed 6 bases, with 27 bases lying between them. Germline loops: CDR1 SGHAT, CDR2 FQNNGV. This CDR3 region has 19 residues.

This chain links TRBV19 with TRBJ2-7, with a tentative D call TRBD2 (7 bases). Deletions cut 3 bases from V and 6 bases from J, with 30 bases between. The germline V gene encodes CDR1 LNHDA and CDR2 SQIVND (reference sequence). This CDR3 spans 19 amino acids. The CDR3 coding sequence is TGTGCCAGTAGTATGGGCGCGGGGGCCTCCCTAGCGGAGCCGGCCGAGCAGTACTTC. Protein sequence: CASSMGAGASLAEPAEQYF. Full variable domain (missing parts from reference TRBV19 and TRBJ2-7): DGGITQSPKYLFRKEGQNVTLSCEQNLNHDAMYWYRQDPGQGLRLIYYSQIVNDFQKGDIAEGYSVSREKKESFPLTVTSAQKNPTAFYLCASSMGAGASLAEPAEQYFGPGTRLTVT.

CDR3 protein: CASSPSGGSYEQYF. CDR3 bases: TGTGCCAGTAGTCCAAGCGGGGGGTCCTACGAGCAGTACTTC. This rearrangement joins TRBV19 to TRBJ2-7; 9 bases are shared with TRBD2. V was pared by 5 bases and J by 1 base, with 3 bases of the junction left unmatched. Per the germline V gene, CDR1 is LNHDA and CDR2 is SQIVND (reference sequence). The CDR3 has 14 amino acids. Complete variable domain (other parts from reference TRBV19 and TRBJ2-7): DGGITQSPKYLFRKEGQNVTLSCEQNLNHDAMYWYRQDPGQGLRLIYYSQIVNDFQKGDIAEGYSVSREKKESFPLTVTSAQKNPTAFYLCASSPSGGSYEQYFGPGTRLTVT.